This TCR beta chain was observed in a study of T cell repertoires in cytomegalovirus infection. Study-wide background: Well-studied HLA-B-restricted CMV epitopes were used in the study alongside recently identified HLA-C-restricted ones. Notes on the study in general: HLA-C-restricted CMV-specific TCR beta clonotypes were dominant in the ex vivo response.

One entry per CDR3 protein results from TCRdb running MiXCR on the reads. The sample has 450,000 to 600,000 distinct CDR3 sequences; roughly 43% are singletons. CDR3 length equals 16 residues. Germline CDR1 reads SGHTA; CDR2 reads FQGNSA. With 5 bases clipped from V and 3 bases from J, the junction kept 10 bases outside the gene matches. Of note for this clonotype: Its cognate antigen is unknown.

The sequence came from a human donor in good health (CMV status not recorded). Some clones in this sample may be carry-over from other donors' samples. Specimen: cultured PBMCs, collected from culture after CMV antigen stimulation. V is TRBV7-2 and J is TRBJ1-5; 7 bases agree with TRBD1. CDR3 nucleotides: TGTGCCAGCAGCCGAGAAGGACAGGTTTCCAATCAGCCCCAGCATTTT. Encoded protein: CASSREGQVSNQPQHF.